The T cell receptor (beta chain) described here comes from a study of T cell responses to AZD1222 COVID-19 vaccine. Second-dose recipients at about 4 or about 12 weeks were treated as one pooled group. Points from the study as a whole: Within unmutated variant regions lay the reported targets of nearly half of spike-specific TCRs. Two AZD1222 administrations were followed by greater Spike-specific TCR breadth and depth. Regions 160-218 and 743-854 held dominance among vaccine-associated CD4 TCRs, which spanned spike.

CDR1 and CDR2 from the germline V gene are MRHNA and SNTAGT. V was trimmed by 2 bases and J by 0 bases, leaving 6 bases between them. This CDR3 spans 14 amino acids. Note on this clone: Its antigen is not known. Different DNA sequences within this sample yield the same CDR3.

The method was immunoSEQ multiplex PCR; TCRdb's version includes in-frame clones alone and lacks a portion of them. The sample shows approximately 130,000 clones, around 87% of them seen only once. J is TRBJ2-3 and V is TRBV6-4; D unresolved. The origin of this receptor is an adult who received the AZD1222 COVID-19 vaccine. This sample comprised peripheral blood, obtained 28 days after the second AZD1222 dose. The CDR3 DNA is TGTGCCAGCAGTGACGGCACGAGCACAGATACGCAGTATTTT. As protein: CASSDGTSTDTQYF.